This T cell receptor (beta chain) was sequenced during a study of circulating CD8 cells and anti-PD-1 response in melanoma. In the study overall: Of approximately 13 patients, seven got anti-PD-1 first and six had prior therapy. General study results and limits: Clonotype sharing was highest between DPOS and TIGIT subsets. Diversity ranked highest in DNEG and lowest in TIGIT subsets. Previously treated and treatment-naive patients were pooled together.

Sorting of live CD3+CD8+TCRalphabeta+ cells by PD-1 and/or TIGIT gave four subsets. Using roughly 15 ng of total RNA, TCR libraries were made with the QIAseq Immune Repertoire TCR panel. TCRdb itself ran the reads through MiXCR, one entry per CDR3 protein. This repertoire shows a few thousand distinct CDR3 sequences, around 7% found once; its top ten account for roughly 8%. Regarding this clonotype: Its specificity is unknown. A much larger clone lies a single base off, so this may be a read error.

This sequence was found in a human donor with melanoma. The input for sequencing was CD8+ T cells from PBMCs, taken at baseline or after one month of anti-PD-1 therapy (not recorded which).

DNA of the CDR3: TGTGCCAGCAGTGAATGGAGGGGAGCCAAAAACTTTCAGTACTTC. This gives the protein CASSEWRGAKNFQYF. The chain carries TRBV6-1 and TRBJ2-4, with D possibly being TRBD2 (6 bases). CDR3 length: 15 amino acids. The germline CDR1 and CDR2 sequences are MNHNS and SASEGT.